Listed below are T cell receptor beta chains from one sample, sequenced in a study of human thymus T cells. Data came from immunoSEQ multiplex PCR; TCRdb stores just in-frame clones and leaves some out. The profile shows roughly 130,000 clones, around 94% of them singletons. The sequencing sample was made of thymus tissue. These receptors were collected from a boy younger than two with a congenital heart defect but otherwise immunologically healthy. The CDR3 runs from the conserved cysteine through the conserved F or W. The order of the fields is J gene, CDR3 length, clone size, D gene, V gene, CDR3 protein, CDR3 DNA. The D gene is left open where the match is weak. Some rows mark clone size as missing; the rest say once, few, many or name a class of expanded clone.

>TRBJ2-5|12|-|-|TRBV28
CASRSQLETQYF
TGTGCCAGCAGGTCCCAGTTGGAGACCCAGTACTTC
>TRBJ1-2|11|-|TRBD1|TRBV29-1
CSGTGGYGYTF
TGCAGCGGGACAGGGGGGTATGGCTACACCTTC
>TRBJ2-6|21|-|TRBD1|TRBV14
CASSQEARPGQKSSGANVLTF
TGTGCCAGCAGCCAAGAAGCTCGACCGGGACAGAAGAGCTCTGGGGCCAACGTCCTGACTTTC
>TRBJ1-2|16|-|-|TRBV12-2
CASRLTWDWHNYGYTF
TGTGCAAGTCGCCTTACGTGGGACTGGCATAACTATGGCTACACCTTC
>TRBJ1-2|15|-|-|TRBV6-4
CASSGVSGTPYGYTF
TGTGCCAGCAGTGGAGTATCCGGGACACCCTATGGCTACACCTTC
>TRBJ2-5|21|-|TRBD1|TRBV28
CASSLFRGPSRDRGIQETQYF
TGTGCCAGCAGTTTATTCAGGGGCCCATCCCGGGACAGGGGGATCCAAGAGACCCAGTACTTC
>TRBJ1-1|16|-|-|TRBV28
CASSLKGYGSPGKAFF
TGTGCCAGCAGTTTAAAGGGCTACGGTTCCCCGGGAAAAGCTTTCTTT
>TRBJ1-1|16|-|-|TRBV7-8
CASSVGPRVMNTEAFF
TGTGCCAGCAGCGTCGGACCGAGGGTGATGAACACTGAAGCTTTCTTT
>TRBJ1-1|13|-|-|TRBV11-3
CASSHRDLPEAFF
TGTGCCAGCAGCCACCGGGACCTACCTGAAGCTTTCTTT
>TRBJ2-7|13|-|-|TRBV5-6
CASSGPNHHEQYF
TGTGCCAGCAGCGGCCCTAACCACCACGAGCAGTACTTC
>TRBJ2-1|16|-|-|TRBV27
CASSLIGGAAYNEQFF
TGTGCCAGCAGTTTAATTGGGGGGGCGGCTTACAATGAGCAGTTCTTC
>TRBJ2-1|13|-|TRBD2|TRBV10-2
CASRSSGDNEQFF
TGCGCCAGCAGGTCTAGCGGGGACAATGAGCAGTTCTTC
>TRBJ1-2|14|-|-|TRBV6-5
CASSYSMGGEGYTF
TGTGCCAGCAGTTACTCGATGGGGGGAGAGGGCTACACCTTC
>TRBJ2-7|14|-|-|TRBV5-1
CASSLGGKHYEQYF
TGCGCCAGCAGCTTGGGGGGGAAACACTACGAGCAGTACTTC
>TRBJ1-3|16|-|-|TRBV7-2
CASSLTYLLSGNTIYF
TGTGCCAGCAGCCTAACCTACTTACTCTCTGGAAACACCATATATTTT
>TRBJ1-1|15|-|-|TRBV7-2
CASSLVGQTLTEAFF
TGTGCCAGCAGCTTAGTGGGGCAGACACTCACTGAAGCTTTCTTT
>TRBJ1-3|16|-|-|TRBV18
CASSPSEGLSGNTIYF
TGTGCCAGCTCACCGTCGGAGGGGCTGTCTGGAAACACCATATATTTT
>TRBJ2-1|18|-|TRBD2|TRBV7-2
CASSSRLGLAGQYNEQFF
TGTGCCAGCAGCTCTCGCCTCGGACTAGCGGGTCAATACAATGAGCAGTTCTTC
>TRBJ2-1|14|once|TRBD2|TRBV7-8
CASSLGLVPNEQFF
TGTGCCAGCAGCTTGGGACTAGTACCCAATGAGCAGTTCTTC
>TRBJ2-7|16|-|-|TRBV7-2
CASSLAPRKSSYEQYF
TGTGCCAGCAGCTTAGCTCCCCGAAAGAGCAGCTACGAGCAGTACTTC
>TRBJ1-4|14|-|TRBD1|TRBV6-5
CASNPRDRPVELFF
TGTGCCAGCAACCCACGGGACAGGCCCGTGGAACTGTTTTTT
>TRBJ2-3|16|-|-|TRBV9
CASSVVAGDPTDTQYF
TGTGCCAGCAGCGTAGTGGCAGGGGACCCCACAGATACGCAGTATTTT